This T cell receptor (beta chain) is from a study of blood T cell repertoires in COVID-19. Study background: Some COVID-19 samples were acute and others convalescent; all came from the United States, Italy and Spain. The cDNA or gDNA used as material had been derived from T cells, B-cell-depleted T cells, or PBMCs.

Per the original data handling: Counts of nucleated cells, estimated from reference gene primer amplification, were obtained. Method: immunoSEQ multiplex PCR; TCRdb's copy keeps in-frame clones and lacks some. V and J calls and clone size are copied from that table; D and trimming were computed from the DNA. The sample carries 65,000 to 90,000 clones, around 86% recorded once. This TCR was recovered from a young woman with acute or convalescent COVID-19. The source material was peripheral blood.

The CDR3 bases are TGTGCCAGCAGCCCTTTCCGGGACAGGAATTCACCCCTCCACTTT. Its protein product is CASSPFRDRNSPLHF. The V gene is TRBV9, the J gene TRBJ1-6, with 8 bases that match TRBD1. Unmatched junction bases numbered 7, after V lost 4 bases and J lost 7 bases. The CDR3 loop spans 15 amino acids. From germline, CDR1 is SGDLS and CDR2 YYNGEE.